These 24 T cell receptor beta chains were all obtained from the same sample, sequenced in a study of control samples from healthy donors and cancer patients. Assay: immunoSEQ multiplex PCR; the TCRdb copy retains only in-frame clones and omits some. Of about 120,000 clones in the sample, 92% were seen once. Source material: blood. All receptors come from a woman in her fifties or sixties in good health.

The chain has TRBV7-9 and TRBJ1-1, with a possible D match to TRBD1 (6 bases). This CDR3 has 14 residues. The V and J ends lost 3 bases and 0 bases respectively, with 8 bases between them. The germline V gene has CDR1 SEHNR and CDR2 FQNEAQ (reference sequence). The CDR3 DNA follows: TGTGCCAGCAGCTTCACAGGGCTGAACACTGAAGCTTTCTTT. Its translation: CASSFTGLNTEAFF.

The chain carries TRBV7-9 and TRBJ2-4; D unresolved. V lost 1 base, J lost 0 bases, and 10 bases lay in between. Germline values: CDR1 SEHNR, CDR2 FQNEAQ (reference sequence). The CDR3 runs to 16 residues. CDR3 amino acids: CASSLGELIAKNIQYF. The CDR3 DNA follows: TGTGCCAGCAGCTTAGGGGAACTTATAGCCAAAAACATTCAGTACTTC.

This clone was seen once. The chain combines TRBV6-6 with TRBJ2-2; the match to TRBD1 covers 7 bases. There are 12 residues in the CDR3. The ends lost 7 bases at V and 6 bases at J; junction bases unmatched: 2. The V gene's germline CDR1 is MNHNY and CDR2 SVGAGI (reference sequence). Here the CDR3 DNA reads TGTGCCAGCACCCAGGGGGCCGGGGAGCTGTTTTTT. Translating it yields CASTQGAGELFF.

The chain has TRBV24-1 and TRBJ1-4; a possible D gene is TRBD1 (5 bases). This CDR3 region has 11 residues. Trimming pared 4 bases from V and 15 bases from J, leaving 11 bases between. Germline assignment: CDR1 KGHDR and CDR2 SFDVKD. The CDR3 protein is CATSDPLGVFF. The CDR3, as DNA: TGTGCCACCAGTGACCCGCTAGGGGTGTTTTTT.

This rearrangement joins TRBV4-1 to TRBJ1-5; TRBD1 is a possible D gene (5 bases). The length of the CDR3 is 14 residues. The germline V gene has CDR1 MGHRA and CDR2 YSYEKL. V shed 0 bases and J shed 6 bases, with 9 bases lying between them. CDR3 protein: CASSQEAGSQPQHF. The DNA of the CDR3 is TGCGCCAGCAGCCAAGAAGCAGGGAGTCAGCCCCAGCATTTT.

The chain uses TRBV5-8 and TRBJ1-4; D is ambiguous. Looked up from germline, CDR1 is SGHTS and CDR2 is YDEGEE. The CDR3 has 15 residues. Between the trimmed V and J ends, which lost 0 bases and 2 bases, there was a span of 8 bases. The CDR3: CASSLAWGTNEKLFF. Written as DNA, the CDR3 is TGTGCCAGCAGCTTGGCGTGGGGTACTAATGAAAAACTGTTTTTT.

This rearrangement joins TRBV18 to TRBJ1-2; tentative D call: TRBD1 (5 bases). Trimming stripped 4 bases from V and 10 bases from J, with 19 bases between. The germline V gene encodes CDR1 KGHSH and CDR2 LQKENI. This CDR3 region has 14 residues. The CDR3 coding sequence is TGTGCCAGCTCACGGAGCGACAGCACTTATTACTACACCTTC. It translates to CASSRSDSTYYYTF.

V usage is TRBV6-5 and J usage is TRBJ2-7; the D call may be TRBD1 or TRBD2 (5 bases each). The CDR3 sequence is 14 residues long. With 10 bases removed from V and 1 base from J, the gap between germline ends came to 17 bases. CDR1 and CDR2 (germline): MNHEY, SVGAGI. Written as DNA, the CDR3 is TGTGCCACCAGCCGGGACCCCAAGTCCTACGAGCAGTACTTC. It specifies CATSRDPKSYEQYF.

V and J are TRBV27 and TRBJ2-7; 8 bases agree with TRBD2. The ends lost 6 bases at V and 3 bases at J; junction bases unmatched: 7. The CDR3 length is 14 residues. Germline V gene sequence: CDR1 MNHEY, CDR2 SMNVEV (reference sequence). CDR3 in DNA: TGTGCCAGCAGCCGCGCGGGGGGCCACTACGAGCAGTACTTC. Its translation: CASSRAGGHYEQYF.

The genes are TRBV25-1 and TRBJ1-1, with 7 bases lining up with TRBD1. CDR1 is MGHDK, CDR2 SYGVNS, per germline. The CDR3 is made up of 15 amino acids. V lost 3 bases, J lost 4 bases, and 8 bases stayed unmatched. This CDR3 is CASSENSGGTTEAFF. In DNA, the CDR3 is TGTGCCAGCAGTGAGAATTCAGGGGGTACCACTGAAGCTTTCTTT.

CDR3 protein: CASEREPPYNEQFF. The DNA for the CDR3 is TGTGCCAGTGAGCGGGAGCCTCCCTACAATGAGCAGTTCTTC. V is TRBV28 and J is TRBJ2-1; 8 bases line up with TRBD2. The J segment lost 2 bases and the V segment lost 9 bases, leaving 6 bases of the junction unmatched. In germline, CDR1 is MDHEN, CDR2 SYDVKM. The CDR3 covers 14 residues.

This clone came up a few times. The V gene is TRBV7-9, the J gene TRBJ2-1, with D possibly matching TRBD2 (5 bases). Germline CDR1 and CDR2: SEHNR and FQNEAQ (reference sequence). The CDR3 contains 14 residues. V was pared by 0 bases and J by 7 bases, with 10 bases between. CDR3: CASSLAVSGNEQFF. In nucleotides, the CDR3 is TGTGCCAGCAGCTTAGCCGTGTCGGGGAATGAGCAGTTCTTC. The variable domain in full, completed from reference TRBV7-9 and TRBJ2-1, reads DTGVSQNPRHKITKRGQNVTFRCDPISEHNRLYWYRQTLGQGPEFLTYFQNEAQLEKSRLLSDRFSAERPKGSFSTLEIQRTEQGDSAMYLCASSLAVSGNEQFFGPGTRLTVL.

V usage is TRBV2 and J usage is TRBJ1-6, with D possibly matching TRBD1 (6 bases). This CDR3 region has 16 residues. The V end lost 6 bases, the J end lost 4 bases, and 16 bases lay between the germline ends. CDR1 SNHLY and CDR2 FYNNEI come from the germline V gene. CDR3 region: CASRERATGYNSPLHF. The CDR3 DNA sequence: TGTGCCAGCAGGGAAAGGGCAACAGGGTATAATTCACCCCTCCACTTT. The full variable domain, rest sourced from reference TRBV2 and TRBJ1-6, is EPEVTQTPSHQVTQMGQEVILRCVPISNHLYFYWYRQILGQKVEFLVSFYNNEISEKSEIFDDQFSVERPDGSNFTLKIRSTKLEDSAMYFCASRERATGYNSPLHFGNGTRLTVT.

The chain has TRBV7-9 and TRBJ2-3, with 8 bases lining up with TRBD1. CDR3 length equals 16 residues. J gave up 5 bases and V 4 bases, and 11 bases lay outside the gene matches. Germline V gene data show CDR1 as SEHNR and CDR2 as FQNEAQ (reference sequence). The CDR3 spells CASSWPLRTGIDTQYF. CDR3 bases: TGTGCCAGCAGCTGGCCCCTTCGGACAGGGATAGATACGCAGTATTTT.

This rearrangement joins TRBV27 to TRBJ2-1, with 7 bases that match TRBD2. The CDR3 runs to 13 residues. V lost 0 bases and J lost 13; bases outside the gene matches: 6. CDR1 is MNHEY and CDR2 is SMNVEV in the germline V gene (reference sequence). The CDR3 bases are TGTGCCAGCAGTTTATCTGCGGGAGTCCCCCAGTTCTTC. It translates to CASSLSAGVPQFF.

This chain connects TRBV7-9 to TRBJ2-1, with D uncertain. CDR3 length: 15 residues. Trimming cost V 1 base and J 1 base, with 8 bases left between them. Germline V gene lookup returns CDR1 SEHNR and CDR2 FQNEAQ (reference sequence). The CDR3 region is CASSLVLGSYNEQFF. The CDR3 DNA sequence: TGTGCCAGCAGCTTAGTGCTGGGGTCCTACAATGAGCAGTTCTTC. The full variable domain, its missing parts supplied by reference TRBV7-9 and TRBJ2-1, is DTGVSQNPRHKITKRGQNVTFRCDPISEHNRLYWYRQTLGQGPEFLTYFQNEAQLEKSRLLSDRFSAERPKGSFSTLEIQRTEQGDSAMYLCASSLVLGSYNEQFFGPGTRLTVL.

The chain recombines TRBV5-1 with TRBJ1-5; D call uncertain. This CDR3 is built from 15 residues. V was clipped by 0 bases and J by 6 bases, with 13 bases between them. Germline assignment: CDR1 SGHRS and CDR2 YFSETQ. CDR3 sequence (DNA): TGCGCCAGCAGCTTGGACGCAATCGGAGGTCAGCCCCAGCATTTT. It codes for CASSLDAIGGQPQHF.

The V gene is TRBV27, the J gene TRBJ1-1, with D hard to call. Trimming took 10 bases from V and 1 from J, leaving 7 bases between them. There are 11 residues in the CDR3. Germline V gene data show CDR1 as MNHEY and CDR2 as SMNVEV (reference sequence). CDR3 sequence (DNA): TGTGCCACCAAAAGGAACACTGAAGCTTTCTTT. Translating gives CATKRNTEAFF.

CDR3 nucleotides: TGTGCCTGGAGTATACAAGAGGATCAGCCCCAGCATTTT. Translating it yields CAWSIQEDQPQHF. This sequence joins TRBV30 and TRBJ1-5; D ambiguous. V lost 2 bases, J lost 5 bases, and 10 bases lay in between. This CDR3 has 13 residues. CDR1 is GTSNPN, CDR2 SVGIG, per germline (reference sequence).

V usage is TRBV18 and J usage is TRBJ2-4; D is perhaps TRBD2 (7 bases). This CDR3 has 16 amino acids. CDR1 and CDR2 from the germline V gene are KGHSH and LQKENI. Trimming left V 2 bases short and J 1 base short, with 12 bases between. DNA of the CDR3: TGTGCCAGCTCACCAGGCGGGGGCCTGGCCAAAAACATTCAGTACTTC. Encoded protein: CASSPGGGLAKNIQYF.

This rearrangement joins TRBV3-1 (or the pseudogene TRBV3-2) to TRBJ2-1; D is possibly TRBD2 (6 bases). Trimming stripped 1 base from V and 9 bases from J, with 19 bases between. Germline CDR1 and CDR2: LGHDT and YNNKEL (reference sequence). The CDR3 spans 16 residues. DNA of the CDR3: TGTGCCAGCAGCCAAGGAACGGCGGGGTCTCTTCGTGAGCAGTTCTTC. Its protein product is CASSQGTAGSLREQFF.

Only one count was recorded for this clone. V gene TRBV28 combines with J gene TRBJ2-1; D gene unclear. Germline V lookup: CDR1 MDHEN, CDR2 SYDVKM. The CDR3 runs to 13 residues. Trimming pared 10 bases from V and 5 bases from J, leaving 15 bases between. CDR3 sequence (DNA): TGTGCCACCCTCTTTGTGGAGAACAATGAGCAGTTCTTC. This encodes CATLFVENNEQFF. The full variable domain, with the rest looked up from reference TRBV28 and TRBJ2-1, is DVKVTQSSRYLVKRTGEKVFLECVQDMDHENMFWYRQDPGLGLRLIYFSYDVKMKEKGDIPEGYSVSREKKERFSLILESASTNQTSMYLCATLFVENNEQFFGPGTRLTVL.

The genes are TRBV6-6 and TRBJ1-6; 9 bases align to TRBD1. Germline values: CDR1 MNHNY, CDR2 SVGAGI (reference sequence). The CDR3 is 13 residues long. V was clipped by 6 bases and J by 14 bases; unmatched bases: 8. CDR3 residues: CASSSTGGRALHF. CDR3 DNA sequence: TGTGCCAGCAGCTCTACAGGGGGCAGAGCCCTCCACTTT.

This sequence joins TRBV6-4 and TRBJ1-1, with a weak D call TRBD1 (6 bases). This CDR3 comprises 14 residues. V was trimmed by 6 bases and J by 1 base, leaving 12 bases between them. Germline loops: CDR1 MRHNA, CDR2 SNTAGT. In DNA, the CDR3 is TGTGCCAGCAGATCGGACAGAGAGAACACTGAAGCTTTCTTT. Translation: CASRSDRENTEAFF.